The clone carrying this TCR beta chain is labeled large. Its specificity is unknown. Previously described methods and listed TCR primers were employed for the bulk TCR libraries. TCRdb passed the PCR reads through MiXCR, listing each CDR3 protein once. The table records fewer than 9,000 distinct CDR3 sequences, 30% to 40% of them present only once. This sample stems from a study of molecular identifiers for immune sequencing clone quantification. Study-wide results and caveats: Whereas naive cells kept under 1% of molecules in clones above 20 RNA copies, such clones held over 99% in effectors.

Germline CDR1 MNHEY, CDR2 SMNVEV (reference sequence). After removal of 2 bases from V and 2 bases from J, the junction contained 3 bases not matched to a gene. CDR3 length: 16 amino acids. The sequence was obtained from a human donor in good health. Some libraries in this study had Jurkat cell RNA spiked in. The chain joins TRBV27 to TRBJ2-1; 10 bases align to TRBD2. Specimen: naive CD8+ T cells from blood, with Jurkat cell RNA spiked in. Subset noted: FACS-sorted CD8+CD4-CCR7+CD45RA+ naive T cells. CDR3 nucleotide sequence: TGTGCCAGCAGTTTAACTAGCGGGGCCACCTACAATGAGCAGTTCTTC. Translated, it gives CASSLTSGATYNEQFF.